This TCR beta chain appears in the sequencing data of a study of blood T cell repertoires in COVID-19. Across the study: There were acute and convalescent COVID-19 samples, and they came from the United States, Italy and Spain.

Germline CDR1 and CDR2: LGHDT and YNNKEL (reference sequence). The germline V and J ends were trimmed by 0 bases and 4 bases, with 13 bases remaining between them. The CDR3 is made up of 16 amino acids. Original processing methods: Reference gene primers were amplified, and this amplification served to estimate nucleated cell counts. Libraries were prepared by immunoSEQ multiplex PCR; TCRdb keeps only in-frame clonotypes and omits some of them. That table furnishes V, J and clone size, whereas the DNA furnished D and trimming. The sample contains about 210,000 clones, 65% to 90% of which appear only once. Seattle participants joined during active infection and were tracked over time.

This TCR was sampled from a woman in her seventies with COVID-19, enrolled during active disease. The specimen was peripheral blood. The chain links TRBV3-1 (or the pseudogene TRBV3-2) to TRBJ1-5; weak D call: TRBD1 (5 bases). The CDR3 spells CASSQDRGVGNQPQHF. CDR3 in DNA: TGTGCCAGCAGCCAAGATCGGGGGGTTGGGAATCAGCCCCAGCATTTT.